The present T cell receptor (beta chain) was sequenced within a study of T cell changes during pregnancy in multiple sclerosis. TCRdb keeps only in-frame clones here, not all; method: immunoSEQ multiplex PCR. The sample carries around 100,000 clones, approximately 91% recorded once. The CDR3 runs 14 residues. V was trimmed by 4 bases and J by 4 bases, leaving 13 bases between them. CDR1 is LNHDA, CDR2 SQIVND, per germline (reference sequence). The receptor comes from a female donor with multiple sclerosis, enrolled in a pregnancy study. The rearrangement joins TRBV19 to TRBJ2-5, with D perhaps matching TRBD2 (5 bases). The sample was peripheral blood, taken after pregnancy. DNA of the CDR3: TGTGCCAGTAGTAGGGGTCAGGCGGGAGAGACCCAGTACTTC. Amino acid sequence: CASSRGQAGETQYF. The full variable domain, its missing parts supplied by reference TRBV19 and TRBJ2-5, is DGGITQSPKYLFRKEGQNVTLSCEQNLNHDAMYWYRQDPGQGLRLIYYSQIVNDFQKGDIAEGYSVSREKKESFPLTVTSAQKNPTAFYLCASSRGQAGETQYFGPGTRLLVL.